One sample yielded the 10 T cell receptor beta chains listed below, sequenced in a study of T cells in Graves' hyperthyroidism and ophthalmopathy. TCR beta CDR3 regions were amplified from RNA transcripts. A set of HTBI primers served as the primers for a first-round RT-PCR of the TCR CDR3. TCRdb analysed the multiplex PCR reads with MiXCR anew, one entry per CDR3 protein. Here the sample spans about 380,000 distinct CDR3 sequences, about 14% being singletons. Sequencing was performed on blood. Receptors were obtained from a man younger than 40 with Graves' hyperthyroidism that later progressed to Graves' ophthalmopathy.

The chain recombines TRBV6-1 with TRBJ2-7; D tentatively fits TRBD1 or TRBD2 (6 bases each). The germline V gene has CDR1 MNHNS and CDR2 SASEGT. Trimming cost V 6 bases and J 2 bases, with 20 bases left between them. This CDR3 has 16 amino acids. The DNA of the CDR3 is TGTGCCAGCAGCACGGCCCAGAGGGGGGAAGCCTACGAGCAGTACTTC. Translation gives CASSTAQRGEAYEQYF.

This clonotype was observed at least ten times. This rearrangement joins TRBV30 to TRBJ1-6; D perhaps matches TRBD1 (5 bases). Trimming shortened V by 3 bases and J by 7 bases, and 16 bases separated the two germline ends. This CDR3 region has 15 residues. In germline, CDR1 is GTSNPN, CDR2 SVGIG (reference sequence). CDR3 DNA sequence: TGTGCCTGGAGAACAACCGGGACTAGGAATTCACCCCTCCACTTT. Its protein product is CAWRTTGTRNSPLHF.

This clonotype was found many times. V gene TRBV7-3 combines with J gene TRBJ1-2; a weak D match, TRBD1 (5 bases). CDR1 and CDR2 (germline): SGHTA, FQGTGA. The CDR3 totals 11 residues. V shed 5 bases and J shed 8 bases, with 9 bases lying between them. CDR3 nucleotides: TGTGCCAGCAGCGGGGGTGTGGGCTACACCTTC. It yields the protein CASSGGVGYTF.

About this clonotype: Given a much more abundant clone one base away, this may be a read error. The CDR3 spells CASSLGGSRYSYTF. DNA of the CDR3: TGCGCCAGCAGCTTGGGTGGGAGTCGCTATAGCTACACCTTC. The chain has TRBV5-1 and TRBJ1-2; D uncertain. Germline CDR1 reads SGHRS; CDR2 reads YFSETQ. This CDR3 has 14 amino acids.

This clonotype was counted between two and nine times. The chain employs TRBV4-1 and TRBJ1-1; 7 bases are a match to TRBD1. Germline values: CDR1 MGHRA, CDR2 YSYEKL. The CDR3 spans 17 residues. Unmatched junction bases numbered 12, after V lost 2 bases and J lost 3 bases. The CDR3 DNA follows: TGCGCCAGCAGCCAAAAATCTCCTACAGGGGTTGACACTGAAGCTTTCTTT. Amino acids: CASSQKSPTGVDTEAFF.

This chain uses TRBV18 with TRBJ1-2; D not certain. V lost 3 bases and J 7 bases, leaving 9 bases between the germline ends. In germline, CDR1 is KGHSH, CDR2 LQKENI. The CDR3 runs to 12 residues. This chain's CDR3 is CASSPSSGGYTF. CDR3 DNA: TGTGCCAGCTCACCGAGTTCGGGTGGCTACACCTTC.

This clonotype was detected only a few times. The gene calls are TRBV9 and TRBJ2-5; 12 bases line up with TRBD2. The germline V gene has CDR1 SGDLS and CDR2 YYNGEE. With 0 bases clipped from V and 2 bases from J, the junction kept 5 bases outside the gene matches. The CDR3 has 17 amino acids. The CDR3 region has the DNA TGTGCCAGCAGCGTAGGTACTAGCGGGGGGTCACAAGAGACCCAGTACTTC. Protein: CASSVGTSGGSQETQYF.

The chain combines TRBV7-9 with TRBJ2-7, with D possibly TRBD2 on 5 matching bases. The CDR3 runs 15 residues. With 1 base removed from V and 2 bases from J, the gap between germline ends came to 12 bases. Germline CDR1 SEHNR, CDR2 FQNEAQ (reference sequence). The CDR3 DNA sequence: TGTGCCAGCAGCTTAGTCGGAGGACTCGCCTACGAGCAGTACTTC. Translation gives CASSLVGGLAYEQYF.

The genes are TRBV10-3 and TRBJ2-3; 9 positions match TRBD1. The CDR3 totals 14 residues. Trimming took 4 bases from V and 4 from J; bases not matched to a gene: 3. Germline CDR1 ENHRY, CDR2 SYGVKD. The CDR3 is CAISGQGDADTQYF. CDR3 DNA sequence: TGTGCCATCAGTGGACAGGGGGACGCAGATACGCAGTATTTT.

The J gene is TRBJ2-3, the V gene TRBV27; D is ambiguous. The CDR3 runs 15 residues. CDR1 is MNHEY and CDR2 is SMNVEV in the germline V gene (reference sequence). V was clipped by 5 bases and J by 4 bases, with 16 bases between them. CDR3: CASSTSPARADTQYF. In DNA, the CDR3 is TGTGCCAGCAGTACCTCCCCGGCCAGAGCAGATACGCAGTATTTT.